This T cell receptor (beta chain) was identified in a study of T cell changes during pregnancy in multiple sclerosis. V was pared by 0 bases and J by 3 bases, with 12 bases between. This CDR3 contains 15 residues. CDR1 and CDR2 from the germline V gene are SGHTA and FQGTGA. Profiled with immunoSEQ multiplex PCR; TCRdb holds only in-frame clones, not every one. The sample shows 23,000 or so clones, just over 85% of them seen only once. Sequenced here: CD8+ T cells from peripheral blood mononuclear cells, sampled in the first trimester of pregnancy. V usage is TRBV7-3 and J usage is TRBJ2-7; no clear D gene. The source of this sequence is a female donor in good health, enrolled as a control in a pregnancy study. The CDR3 is CASSLTAGSNYEQYF. DNA for the CDR3: TGTGCCAGCAGCTTAACTGCCGGGTCTAACTACGAGCAGTACTTC.